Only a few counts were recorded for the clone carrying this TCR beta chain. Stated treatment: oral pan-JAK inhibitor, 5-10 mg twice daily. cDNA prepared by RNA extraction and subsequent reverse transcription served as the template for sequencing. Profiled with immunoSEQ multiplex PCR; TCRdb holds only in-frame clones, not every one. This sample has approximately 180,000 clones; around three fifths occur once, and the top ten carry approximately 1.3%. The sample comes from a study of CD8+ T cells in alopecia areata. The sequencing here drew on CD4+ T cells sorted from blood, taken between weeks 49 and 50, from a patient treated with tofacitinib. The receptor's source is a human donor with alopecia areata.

In nucleotides, the CDR3 is TGTGCCAGCAGTCAGGGGATTACGAACACCGGGGAGCTGTTTTTT. It codes for CASSQGITNTGELFF. The gene calls are TRBV2 and TRBJ2-2; the D gene is possibly TRBD1 (6 bases). Germline V gives CDR1 SNHLY, CDR2 FYNNEI. Trimming cost V 5 bases and J 0 bases, with 10 bases left between them. The CDR3 loop spans 15 amino acids.